Sequencing of this TCR beta chain was carried out in a study of regulatory T cells in long-lasting Graves disease. A remark on this clonotype: A much larger clone sits a single nucleotide away, making a read error possible.

The CDR3 totals 13 residues. Germline CDR1 reads LNHDA; CDR2 reads SQIVND (reference sequence). Sequencing libraries for TCR beta were prepared with iRepertoire HTBI primers and Arm-PCR of CDR3 regions. Each CDR3 protein is one row after TCRdb ran MiXCR on the multiplex PCR reads. In the table there are approximately 470,000 distinct CDR3 sequences, 16% of which are singletons. Described time point: newly diagnosed GD, antithyroid drugs for less than 3 months. PBMCs provided the RNA from which the TCR library was made. These data also formed part of another study, on T cells in Graves' hyperthyroidism and ophthalmopathy.

This chain uses TRBV19 with TRBJ2-7; D gene uncertain. The receptor comes from a middle-aged man with Graves disease. The sample was peripheral blood mononuclear cells (PBMCs), taken at new diagnosis, from a patient treated with antithyroid drugs. CDR3 nucleotides: TGTGCCAGTAGTGCTGGAGCGTTCTACAAGCAGTACTTC. This encodes CASSAGAFYKQYF. The full variable domain, completed using reference TRBV19 and TRBJ2-7, is DGGITQSPKYLFRKEGQNVTLSCEQNLNHDAMYWYRQDPGQGLRLIYYSQIVNDFQKGDIAEGYSVSREKKESFPLTVTSAQKNPTAFYLCASSAGAFYKQYFGPGTRLTVT.